This T cell receptor (beta chain) was recovered during a study of T cell repertoires in ileal Crohn's disease. For the study at large: All patients had surgery for stricturing (around 60%) or penetrating (about 40%) disease. The M6 sample came from neoterminal ileum during colonoscopy after surgery. Study-level points and caveats: High-frequency clones were more common in sorted CD8 than CD4 cells.

This sample's time point: neoterminal ileum biopsy at postoperative endoscopy, about 6 months after surgery. TCRB immunosequencing input was about 0.55 micrograms of biopsy DNA per sample. Using immunoSEQ multiplex PCR, the repertoire was profiled, and TCRdb retains in-frame clones only, with some absent. The data show approximately 2,000 clones, roughly 91% seen once. For this clone: Its antigen is unidentified.

Material for sequencing was ileal tissue. The TCR comes from an adult with Crohn's disease.

In nucleotides, the CDR3 is TGTGCCAGCACCCTGACAGGGTATTATGGCTACACCTTC. Amino acid sequence: CASTLTGYYGYTF. J is TRBJ1-2 and V is TRBV28; 7 positions agree with TRBD1. Germline loops: CDR1 MDHEN, CDR2 SYDVKM. V lost 7 bases to trimming and J lost 5 bases; unmatched junction nucleotides: 7. The CDR3 sequence is 13 residues long.